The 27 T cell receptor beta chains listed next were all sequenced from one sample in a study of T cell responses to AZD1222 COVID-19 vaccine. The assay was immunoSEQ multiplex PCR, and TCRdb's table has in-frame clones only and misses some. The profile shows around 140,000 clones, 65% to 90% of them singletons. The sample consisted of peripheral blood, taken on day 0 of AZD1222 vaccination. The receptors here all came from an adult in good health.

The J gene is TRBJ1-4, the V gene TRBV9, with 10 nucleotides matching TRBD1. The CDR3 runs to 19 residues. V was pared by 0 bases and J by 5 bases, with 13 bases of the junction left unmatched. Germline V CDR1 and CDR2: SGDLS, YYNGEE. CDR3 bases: TGTGCCAGCAGCGTAGGTGGAGACAGGGGGCGGATAGGGAATGAAAAACTGTTTTTT. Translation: CASSVGGDRGRIGNEKLFF. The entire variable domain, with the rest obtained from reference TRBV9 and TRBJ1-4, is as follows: DSGVTQTPKHLITATGQRVTLRCSPRSGDLSVYWYQQSLDQGLQFLIQYYNGEERAKGNILERFSAQQFPDLHSELNLSSLELGDSALYFCASSVGGDRGRIGNEKLFFGSGTQLSVL.

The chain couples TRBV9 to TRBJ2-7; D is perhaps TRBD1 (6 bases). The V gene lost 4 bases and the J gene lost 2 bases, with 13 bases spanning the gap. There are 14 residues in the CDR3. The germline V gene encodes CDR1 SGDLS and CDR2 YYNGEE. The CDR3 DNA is TGTGCCAGCAGCCTAATGGGACAACCCTACGAGCAGTACTTC. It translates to CASSLMGQPYEQYF.

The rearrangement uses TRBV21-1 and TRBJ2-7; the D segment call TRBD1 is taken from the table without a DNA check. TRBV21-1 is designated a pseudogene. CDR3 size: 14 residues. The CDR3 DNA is TGTGCCAGCAGCAAAGCAACCGACAACTACGAGCAGTACTTC. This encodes CASSKATDNYEQYF.

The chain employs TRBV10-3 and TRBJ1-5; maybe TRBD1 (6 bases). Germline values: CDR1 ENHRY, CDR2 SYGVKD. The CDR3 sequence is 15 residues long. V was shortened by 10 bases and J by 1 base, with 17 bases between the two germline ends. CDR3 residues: CATRLQGGSNQPQHF. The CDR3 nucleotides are TGTGCCACCCGCCTTCAAGGGGGGAGCAATCAGCCCCAGCATTTT.

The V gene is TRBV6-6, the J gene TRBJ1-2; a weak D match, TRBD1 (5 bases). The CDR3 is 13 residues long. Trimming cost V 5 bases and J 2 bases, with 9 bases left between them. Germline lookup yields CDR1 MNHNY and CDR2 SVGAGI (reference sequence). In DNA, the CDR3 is TGTGCCAGCAGTCACGGGGGGAACTATGGCTACACCTTC. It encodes CASSHGGNYGYTF.

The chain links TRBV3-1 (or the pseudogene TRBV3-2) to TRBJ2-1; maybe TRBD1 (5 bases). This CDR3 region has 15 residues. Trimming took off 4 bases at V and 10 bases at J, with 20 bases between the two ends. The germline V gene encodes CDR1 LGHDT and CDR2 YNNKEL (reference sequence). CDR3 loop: CASSPVAQPSGEQFF. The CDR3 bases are TGTGCCAGCAGCCCAGTAGCCCAGCCTTCAGGGGAGCAGTTCTTC.

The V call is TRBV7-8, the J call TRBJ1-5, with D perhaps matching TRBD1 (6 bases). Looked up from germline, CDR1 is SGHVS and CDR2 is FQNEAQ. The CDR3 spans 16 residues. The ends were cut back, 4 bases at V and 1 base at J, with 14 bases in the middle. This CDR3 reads CASSSKQGPSNQPQHF. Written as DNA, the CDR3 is TGTGCCAGCAGCTCTAAACAGGGCCCAAGCAATCAGCCCCAGCATTTT.

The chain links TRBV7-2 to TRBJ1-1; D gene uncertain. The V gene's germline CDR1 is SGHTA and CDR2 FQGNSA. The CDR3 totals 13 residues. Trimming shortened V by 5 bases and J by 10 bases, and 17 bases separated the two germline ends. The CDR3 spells CASSIWTEGGAFF. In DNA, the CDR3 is TGTGCCAGCAGCATTTGGACCGAGGGTGGAGCTTTCTTT.

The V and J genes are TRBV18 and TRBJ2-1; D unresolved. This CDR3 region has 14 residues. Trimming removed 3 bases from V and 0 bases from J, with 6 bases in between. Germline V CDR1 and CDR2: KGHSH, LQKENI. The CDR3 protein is CASSPDSSYNEQFF. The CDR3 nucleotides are TGTGCCAGCTCACCTGATAGCTCCTACAATGAGCAGTTCTTC.

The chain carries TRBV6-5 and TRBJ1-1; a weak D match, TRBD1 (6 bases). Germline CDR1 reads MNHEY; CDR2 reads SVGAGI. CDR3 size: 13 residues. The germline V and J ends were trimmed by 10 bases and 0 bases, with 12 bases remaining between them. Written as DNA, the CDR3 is TGTGCCACTGGGGGACAAATGAACACTGAAGCTTTCTTT. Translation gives CATGGQMNTEAFF.

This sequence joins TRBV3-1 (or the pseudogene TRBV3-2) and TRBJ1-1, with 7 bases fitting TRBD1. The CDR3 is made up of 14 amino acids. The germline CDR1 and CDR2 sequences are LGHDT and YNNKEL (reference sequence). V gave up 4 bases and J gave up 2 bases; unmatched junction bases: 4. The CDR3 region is CASSLDRDNTEAFF. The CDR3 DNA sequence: TGTGCCAGCAGCCTTGACAGGGACAACACTGAAGCTTTCTTT.

The CDR3 DNA reads as TGTGCCAGCAGCTCCTCCCCTTTGGGGGCCTATGGCTACACCTTC. It codes for CASSSSPLGAYGYTF. The J gene is TRBJ1-2, the V gene TRBV7-9, with D possibly TRBD1 on 6 matching bases. Trimming took off 4 bases at V and 4 bases at J, with 16 bases between the two ends. CDR1 is SEHNR, CDR2 FQNEAQ, per germline (reference sequence). The CDR3 consists of 15 residues. Using reference TRBV7-9 and TRBJ1-2 for the parts outside the CDR3, the full variable domain is DTGVSQNPRHKITKRGQNVTFRCDPISEHNRLYWYRQTLGQGPEFLTYFQNEAQLEKSRLLSDRFSAERPKGSFSTLEIQRTEQGDSAMYLCASSSSPLGAYGYTFGSGTRLTVV.

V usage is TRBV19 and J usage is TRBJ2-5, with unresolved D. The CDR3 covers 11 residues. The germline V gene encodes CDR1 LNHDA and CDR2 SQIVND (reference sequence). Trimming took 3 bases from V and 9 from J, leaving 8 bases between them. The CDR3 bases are TGTGCCAGTAGTATGGGATCGGCCCAGTACTTC. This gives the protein CASSMGSAQYF.

The CDR3 DNA follows: TGTGCCAGCAGTCAGGCCCGGACAGGGTCCTACGAGCAGTACTTC. This sequence encodes CASSQARTGSYEQYF. The V and J genes are TRBV2 and TRBJ2-7, with 8 bases that match TRBD1. The CDR3 is 15 residues long. The V gene end was trimmed by 5 bases and the J gene end by 1 base; junction bases not matched to a gene: 7. Germline lookup yields CDR1 SNHLY and CDR2 FYNNEI.

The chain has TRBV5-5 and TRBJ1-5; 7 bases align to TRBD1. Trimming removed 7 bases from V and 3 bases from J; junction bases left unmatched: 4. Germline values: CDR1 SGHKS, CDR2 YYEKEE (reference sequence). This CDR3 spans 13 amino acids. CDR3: CASGGQDNQPQHF. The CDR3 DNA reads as TGTGCCAGCGGTGGACAGGACAATCAGCCCCAGCATTTT.

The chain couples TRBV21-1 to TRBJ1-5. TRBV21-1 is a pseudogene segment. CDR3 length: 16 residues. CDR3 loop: CASSKCWGDSNQPQHF. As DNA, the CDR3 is TGTGCCAGCAGCAAATGCTGGGGGGATAGCAATCAGCCCCAGCATTTT.

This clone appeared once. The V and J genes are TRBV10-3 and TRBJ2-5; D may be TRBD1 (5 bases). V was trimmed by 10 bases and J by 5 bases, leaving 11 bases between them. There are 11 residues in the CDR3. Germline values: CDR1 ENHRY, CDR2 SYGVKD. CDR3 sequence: CATTAGETQYF. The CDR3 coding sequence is TGTGCCACAACAGCAGGGGAGACCCAGTACTTC.

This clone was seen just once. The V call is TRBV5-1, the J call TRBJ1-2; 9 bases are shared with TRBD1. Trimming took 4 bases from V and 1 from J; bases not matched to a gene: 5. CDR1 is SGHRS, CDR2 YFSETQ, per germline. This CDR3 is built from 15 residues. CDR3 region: CASSPETGGNYGYTF. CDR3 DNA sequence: TGCGCCAGCAGCCCAGAGACAGGGGGTAACTATGGCTACACCTTC.

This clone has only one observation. The CDR3: CASSESFGGGLFF. CDR3 DNA: TGCGCCAGCAGTGAGTCGTTTGGAGGGGGTCTTTTCTTC. V is TRBV10-1 and J is TRBJ2-1; the D gene could be TRBD1 or TRBD2 (6 bases each). Germline CDR1 and CDR2: WNHNN and SYGVQD (reference sequence). The V end was cut by 0 bases, the J end by 16 bases, with 16 bases between. The CDR3 consists of 13 residues.

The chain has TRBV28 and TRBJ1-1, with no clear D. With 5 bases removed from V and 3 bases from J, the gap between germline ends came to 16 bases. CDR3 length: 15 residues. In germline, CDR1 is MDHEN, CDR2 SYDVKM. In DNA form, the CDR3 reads TGTGCCAGCAGTGGCCGACTCGGGCTTTACACTGAAGCTTTCTTT. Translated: CASSGRLGLYTEAFF.

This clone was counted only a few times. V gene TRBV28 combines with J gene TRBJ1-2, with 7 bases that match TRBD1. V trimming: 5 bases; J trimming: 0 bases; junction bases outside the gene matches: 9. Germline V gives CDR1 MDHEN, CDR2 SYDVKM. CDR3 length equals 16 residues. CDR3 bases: TGTGCCAGCAGTGGACCGGGACAGCTCTCTAACTATGGCTACACCTTC. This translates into CASSGPGQLSNYGYTF.

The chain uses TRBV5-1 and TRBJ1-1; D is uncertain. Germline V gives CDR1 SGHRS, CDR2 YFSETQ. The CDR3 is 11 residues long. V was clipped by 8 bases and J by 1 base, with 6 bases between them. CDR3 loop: CARERNTEAFF. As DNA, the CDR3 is TGCGCCAGGGAGAGGAACACTGAAGCTTTCTTT. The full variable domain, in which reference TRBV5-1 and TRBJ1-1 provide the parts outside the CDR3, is KAGVTQTPRYLIKTRGQQVTLSCSPISGHRSVSWYQQTPGQGLQFLFEYFSETQRNKGNFPGRFSGRQFSNSRSEMNVSTLELGDSALYLCARERNTEAFFGQGTRLTVV.

CDR3 in amino acids: CASSPRDRHLDGYTF. CDR3 nucleotides: TGCGCCAGCAGCCCTAGGGACAGACACTTGGATGGCTACACCTTC. The rearrangement links TRBV5-1 to TRBJ1-2; 7 bases align to TRBD1. Trimming took 4 bases from V and 6 from J; bases not matched to a gene: 12. The CDR3 extends over 15 amino acids. CDR1 SGHRS and CDR2 YFSETQ come from the germline V gene.

The CDR3 loop reads CASSLLYNEQFF. Here the CDR3 DNA reads TGTGCCAGCAGTTTATTGTACAATGAGCAGTTCTTC. The chain has TRBV28 and TRBJ2-1; D is uncertain. CDR1 and CDR2 (germline): MDHEN, SYDVKM. Trimming shortened V by 1 base and J by 4 bases, and 2 bases separated the two germline ends. The CDR3 consists of 12 residues. Drawing the rest from reference TRBV28 and TRBJ2-1, the complete variable domain is DVKVTQSSRYLVKRTGEKVFLECVQDMDHENMFWYRQDPGLGLRLIYFSYDVKMKEKGDIPEGYSVSREKKERFSLILESASTNQTSMYLCASSLLYNEQFFGPGTRLTVL.

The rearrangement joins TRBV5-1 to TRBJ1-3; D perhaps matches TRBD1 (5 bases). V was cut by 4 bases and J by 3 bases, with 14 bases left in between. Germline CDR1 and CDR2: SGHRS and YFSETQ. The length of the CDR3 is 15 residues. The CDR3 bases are TGCGCCAGCAGCCCGGATGGGGGAGGTGGAAACACCATATATTTT. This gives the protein CASSPDGGGGNTIYF.

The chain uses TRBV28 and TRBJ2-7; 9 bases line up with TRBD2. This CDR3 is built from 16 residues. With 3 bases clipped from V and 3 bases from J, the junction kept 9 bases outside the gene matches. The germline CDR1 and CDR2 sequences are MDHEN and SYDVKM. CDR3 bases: TGTGCCAGCAGTTTTAGCGGGGGCCGTCTTTTCTACGAGCAGTACTTC. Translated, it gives CASSFSGGRLFYEQYF.

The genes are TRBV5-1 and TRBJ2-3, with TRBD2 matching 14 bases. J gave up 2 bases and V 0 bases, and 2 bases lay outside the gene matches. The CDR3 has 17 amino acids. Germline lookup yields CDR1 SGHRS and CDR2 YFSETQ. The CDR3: CASSLGTSGGTTDTQYF. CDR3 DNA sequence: TGCGCCAGCAGCTTGGGGACTAGCGGGGGGACCACAGATACGCAGTATTTT.